This T cell receptor (beta chain) was observed in a study of spatial heterogeneity in lung cancer. This clonotype has at least ten counts. Its target is not known. TCRdb passed the 5' RACE reads through MiXCR, listing each CDR3 protein once. The table includes 20,000 to 30,000 distinct CDR3 sequences, under 9.5% detected once. Findings and caveats of the study: Mutation tallies in tumors tracked expanded intratumoral alpha and beta TCR counts. When ubiquitous and regional expanded TCRs were counted, their numbers tracked ubiquitous and regional nonsynonymous mutations, respectively.

Stated time point: sample taken at primary tumor resection. The donor population consisted of about 75 patients with untreated, early-stage non-small cell lung cancer. Whole RNA, which was extracted from tumor, nontumor lung tissue or frozen PBMC, was sequenced without any cell sorting. The receptor was derived from a male donor with early-stage non-small cell lung cancer. Source: lung tumor tissue, taken at surgery.

CDR3 residues: CSATPGRTYEQYF. The DNA for the CDR3 is TGCAGTGCTACTCCGGGCCGAACTTACGAGCAGTACTTC. The chain joins TRBV20-1 to TRBJ2-7; D gene unclear. The germline CDR1 and CDR2 sequences are DFQATT and SNEGSKA (reference sequence). This CDR3 has 13 residues. The germline V and J ends were trimmed by 4 bases and 4 bases, with 14 bases remaining between them.